These 19 T cell receptor beta chains originate from one sample sequenced in a study of T cell changes during pregnancy in multiple sclerosis. Using immunoSEQ multiplex PCR, the repertoire was profiled, and TCRdb retains in-frame clones only, with some absent. The sample has 55,000 to 70,000 clones; 92% are singletons. Sequencing was performed on CD4+ T cells from peripheral blood mononuclear cells, taken after pregnancy. Receptors originate from a female donor with multiple sclerosis, enrolled in a pregnancy study.

V gene TRBV5-1 combines with J gene TRBJ2-7; TRBD1 aligns across 11 bases. This CDR3 comprises 16 residues. Germline CDR1 is SGHRS and CDR2 is YFSETQ. The ends lost 3 bases at V and 7 bases at J; junction bases unmatched: 12. The chain's CDR3 is CASSSSGTGGLWEQYF. As DNA, the CDR3 is TGCGCCAGCAGCTCCTCGGGGACAGGGGGTCTATGGGAGCAGTACTTC.

The genes are TRBV6-6 and TRBJ2-3, with 7 bases fitting TRBD1. Trimming at V came to 0 bases and at J to 2 bases, leaving 5 bases not matched to a gene. Germline CDR1 MNHNY, CDR2 SVGAGI (reference sequence). The CDR3 is made up of 16 amino acids. The DNA of the CDR3 is TGTGCCAGCAGTTACTCGAAGGGACAGAACACAGATACGCAGTATTTT. Translating it yields CASSYSKGQNTDTQYF.

This clone was recorded only once. The chain joins TRBV27 to TRBJ1-4, with D uncertain. The V gene's germline CDR1 is MNHEY and CDR2 SMNVEV (reference sequence). CDR3 size: 17 residues. V lost 6 bases and J 0 bases, leaving 17 bases between the germline ends. CDR3 nucleotides: TGTGCCAGCAGCCAGCGACGGGGAGGAACAACTAATGAAAAACTGTTTTTT. It translates to CASSQRRGGTTNEKLFF.

The chain couples TRBV5-5 to TRBJ2-7; 10 positions agree with TRBD1. V was pared by 4 bases and J by 6 bases, with 10 bases of the junction left unmatched. This CDR3 has 15 residues. Germline values: CDR1 SGHKS, CDR2 YYEKEE (reference sequence). CDR3 coding DNA: TGTGCCAGCAGCCCAAGCGGGACAGGGGCCTCCGAGCAGTACTTC. This sequence encodes CASSPSGTGASEQYF.

The rearrangement uses TRBV6-1 and TRBJ1-2; 9 nucleotides align to TRBD1. V shed 4 bases and J 4 bases; nucleotides not matched to a gene: 4. The germline V gene has CDR1 MNHNS and CDR2 SASEGT. The length of the CDR3 is 14 residues. Written as DNA, the CDR3 is TGTGCCAGCAGTGGGGGGACAGGGCTCTATGGCTACACCTTC. It translates to CASSGGTGLYGYTF.

The chain links TRBV18 to TRBJ2-3, with D perhaps matching TRBD1 (5 bases). The CDR3 loop spans 15 amino acids. Trimming took off 1 base at V and 1 base at J, with 9 bases between the two ends. CDR1 is KGHSH and CDR2 is LQKENI in the germline V gene. CDR3 DNA sequence: TGTGCCAGCTCACCACGGGGCAGGGGCACAGATACGCAGTATTTT. Residues: CASSPRGRGTDTQYF.

The sample holds a few counts of this clone. The chain links TRBV29-1 to TRBJ2-1; 7 nucleotides match TRBD2. V gave up 5 bases and J gave up 6 bases; unmatched junction bases: 10. This CDR3 region has 14 residues. CDR1 and CDR2 from the germline V gene are SQVTM and ANQGSEA. CDR3 loop: CSVTSAKGINEQFF. Written as DNA, the CDR3 is TGCAGCGTTACTAGCGCGAAAGGCATCAATGAGCAGTTCTTC.

The V gene is TRBV9, the J gene TRBJ1-2; the D is unclear. V was cut by 0 bases and J by 3 bases, with 6 bases left in between. The CDR3 has 13 amino acids. In germline, CDR1 is SGDLS, CDR2 YYNGEE. CDR3 in DNA: TGTGCCAGCAGCGTAGTTCTGTACTATGGCTACACCTTC. This gives the protein CASSVVLYYGYTF. The full variable domain, its missing parts supplied by reference TRBV9 and TRBJ1-2, is DSGVTQTPKHLITATGQRVTLRCSPRSGDLSVYWYQQSLDQGLQFLIQYYNGEERAKGNILERFSAQQFPDLHSELNLSSLELGDSALYFCASSVVLYYGYTFGSGTRLTVV.

The rearrangement links TRBV5-1 to TRBJ2-1; 8 bases match TRBD2. V lost 2 bases to trimming and J lost 8 bases; unmatched junction nucleotides: 6. This CDR3 is 14 amino acids long. CDR1 SGHRS and CDR2 YFSETQ come from the germline V gene. The chain's CDR3 is CASSFRAGGYEQFF. The CDR3 DNA reads TGCGCCAGCAGCTTCCGGGCGGGGGGTTATGAGCAGTTCTTC. Variable domain in full (rest from reference TRBV5-1 and TRBJ2-1): KAGVTQTPRYLIKTRGQQVTLSCSPISGHRSVSWYQQTPGQGLQFLFEYFSETQRNKGNFPGRFSGRQFSNSRSEMNVSTLELGDSALYLCASSFRAGGYEQFFGPGTRLTVL.

The chain joins TRBV6-1 to TRBJ2-1, with 7 bases fitting TRBD2. The germline CDR1 and CDR2 sequences are MNHNS and SASEGT. The J segment lost 8 bases and the V segment lost 6 bases, leaving 13 bases of the junction unmatched. This CDR3 contains 15 residues. The DNA for the CDR3 is TGTGCCAGCAGAGCACTAGCGACCCCTCGAGATGAGCAGTTCTTC. Amino acid sequence: CASRALATPRDEQFF.

The rearrangement joins TRBV7-2 to TRBJ1-1, with 9 bases aligning to TRBD1. Germline V gives CDR1 SGHTA, CDR2 FQGNSA. Trimming at V came to 3 bases and at J to 11 bases, leaving 7 bases not matched to a gene. The CDR3 sequence is 13 residues long. The CDR3 region has the DNA TGTGCCAGCAGCTTTACAGGGGGCTACGAGGCTTTCTTT. Its protein product is CASSFTGGYEAFF. Complete variable domain (other parts from reference TRBV7-2 and TRBJ1-1): GAGVSQSPSNKVTEKGKDVELRCDPISGHTALYWYRQSLGQGLEFLIYFQGNSAPDKSGLPSDRFSAERTGGSVSTLTIQRTQQEDSAVYLCASSFTGGYEAFFGQGTRLTVV.

This clone was seen a single time. The chain uses TRBV7-3 and TRBJ2-1; 7 nucleotides line up with TRBD2. Germline V gives CDR1 SGHTA, CDR2 FQGTGA. CDR3 length: 15 amino acids. V was pared by 6 bases and J by 4 bases, with 9 bases of the junction left unmatched. The CDR3: CASSPNGLDYNEQFF. The CDR3 bases are TGTGCCAGCAGTCCCAACGGACTAGATTACAATGAGCAGTTCTTC.

The chain carries TRBV18 and TRBJ1-1; 7 positions agree with TRBD1. The CDR3 has 15 amino acids. Trimming removed 3 bases from V and 6 bases from J; junction bases left unmatched: 10. Germline CDR1 KGHSH, CDR2 LQKENI. CDR3 in amino acids: CASSPSSGTAAEAFF. In DNA, the CDR3 is TGTGCCAGCTCACCCTCGTCCGGGACAGCAGCTGAAGCTTTCTTT.

The V gene is TRBV5-1, the J gene TRBJ1-1; no clear D gene. Trimming stripped 0 bases from V and 4 bases from J, with 4 bases between. The CDR3 has 12 amino acids. Per the germline V gene, CDR1 is SGHRS and CDR2 is YFSETQ. The CDR3 region is CASSLGATEAFF. CDR3 bases: TGCGCCAGCAGCTTGGGGGCCACTGAAGCTTTCTTT.

The V call is TRBV2, the J call TRBJ2-3, with 7 bases aligning to TRBD2. CDR1 SNHLY and CDR2 FYNNEI come from the germline V gene. This CDR3 region has 16 residues. V lost 8 bases and J lost 0; bases outside the gene matches: 11. The CDR3 reads CASGLWGSGSTDTQYF. In nucleotides, the CDR3 is TGTGCCAGCGGCCTCTGGGGTAGCGGGAGCACAGATACGCAGTATTTT.

Comment on this clone: Other nucleotide sequences in the sample specify the same CDR3. This chain links TRBV5-6 with TRBJ1-2; no definite D call. The CDR3 loop spans 13 amino acids. V was trimmed by 0 bases and J by 2 bases, leaving 5 bases between them. Germline loops: CDR1 SGHDT, CDR2 YYEEEE. DNA of the CDR3: TGTGCCAGCAGCTTGGTCAGGAACTATGGCTACACCTTC. Translation gives CASSLVRNYGYTF. Supplemented by reference TRBV5-6 and TRBJ1-2, the full variable domain reads DAGVTQSPTHLIKTRGQQVTLRCSPKSGHDTVSWYQQALGQGPQFIFQYYEEEERQRGNFPDRFSGHQFPNYSSELNVNALLLGDSALYLCASSLVRNYGYTFGSGTRLTVV.

The chain combines TRBV6-6 with TRBJ1-1, with D perhaps TRBD1 (6 bases). Germline lookup yields CDR1 MNHNY and CDR2 SVGAGI (reference sequence). The length of the CDR3 is 12 residues. V was clipped by 6 bases and J by 5 bases, with 10 bases between them. The CDR3 nucleotides read TGTGCCAGCAGGACACAGGGTACTGAAGCTTTCTTT. Amino acids: CASRTQGTEAFF.

This clone was observed a handful of times. The J gene is TRBJ2-7, the V gene TRBV2; 11 bases line up with TRBD2. The germline gives CDR1 SNHLY, CDR2 FYNNEI. This CDR3 is 16 amino acids long. The ends lost 4 bases at V and 0 bases at J; junction bases unmatched: 5. The CDR3 DNA reads TGTGCCAGCAGTGCGCGACTAGCGGGAATCTCCTACGAGCAGTACTTC. It codes for CASSARLAGISYEQYF. The whole variable domain, remainder taken from reference TRBV2 and TRBJ2-7, is EPEVTQTPSHQVTQMGQEVILRCVPISNHLYFYWYRQILGQKVEFLVSFYNNEISEKSEIFDDQFSVERPDGSNFTLKIRSTKLEDSAMYFCASSARLAGISYEQYFGPGTRLTVT.

This clone has only one observation. The chain employs TRBV19 and TRBJ1-1, with D possibly being TRBD1 (6 bases). Between the trimmed V and J ends, which lost 4 bases and 1 base, there was a span of 7 bases. This CDR3 contains 13 residues. Germline V lookup: CDR1 LNHDA, CDR2 SQIVND (reference sequence). CDR3 sequence: CASSKGGNTEAFF. CDR3 DNA sequence: TGTGCCAGTAGTAAAGGGGGGAACACTGAAGCTTTCTTT.